What follows are 10 T cell receptor beta chains derived from one specimen sequenced in a study of cytomegalovirus exposure and HLA in healthy donors. The primer mix had 60 Vbeta and 13 Jbeta primers. Profiling relied on immunoSEQ multiplex PCR, and the TCRdb table lists in-frame clones only, not all of them. Of about 260,000 clones detected, roughly two thirds appear once; the ten largest clones hold over 2%. Sequenced sample: PBMCs. These receptors originate from a female donor in good health and CMV-seronegative.

This chain uses TRBV18 with TRBJ1-3; D remains ambiguous. In germline, CDR1 is KGHSH, CDR2 LQKENI. V lost 6 bases, J lost 1 base, and 16 bases lay in between. The CDR3 consists of 16 residues. CDR3 sequence reads: CASSPSGDPSGNTIYF. As DNA, the CDR3 is TGTGCCAGCTCCCCCTCCGGGGATCCGTCTGGAAACACCATATATTTT.

The V gene is TRBV7-9, the J gene TRBJ2-3, with 11 bases matching TRBD2. CDR1 and CDR2 (germline): SEHNR, FQNEAQ (reference sequence). The J segment lost 5 bases and the V segment lost 3 bases, leaving 16 bases of the junction unmatched. CDR3 size: 19 residues. As DNA, the CDR3 is TGTGCCAGCAGCTTTTCCGGGAGGCTAGCGGGAGGAGTTAAAGATACGCAGTATTTT. It translates to CASSFSGRLAGGVKDTQYF.

This clone was seen a handful of times. The chain carries TRBV6-5 and TRBJ1-1; 7 nucleotides agree with TRBD1. J lost 1 base, V lost 9 bases, and 2 bases had no gene match. Germline V gene sequence: CDR1 MNHEY, CDR2 SVGAGI. The CDR3 runs to 12 residues. The CDR3 reads CASYRGNTEAFF. The CDR3 nucleotides read TGTGCCAGTTACAGGGGGAACACTGAAGCTTTCTTT.

About this clone: A read error may produce the germline difference seen at one junction end. The sample holds other DNA sequences that translate to the same CDR3. The chain joins TRBV27 to TRBJ2-7, with 7 bases matching TRBD2. The CDR3 sequence is 14 residues long. Germline CDR1 is MNHEY and CDR2 is SMNVEV (reference sequence). The CDR3 region is CASSWAGDSYEQYF. The CDR3 nucleotides are TGTGCCAGCAGTTGGGCGGGAGACTCCTACGAACAGTACTTC.

This clone was seen more than once but under ten times. The V and J genes are TRBV30 and TRBJ2-1; a weak D match, TRBD1 (5 bases). Trimming left V 0 bases short and J 13 bases short, with 13 bases between. The CDR3 sequence is 12 residues long. Germline lookup yields CDR1 GTSNPN and CDR2 SVGIG (reference sequence). CDR3 sequence reads: CAWSVQGVGQFF. The CDR3, as DNA: TGTGCCTGGAGTGTACAAGGGGTAGGTCAGTTCTTC.

V gene TRBV15 combines with J gene TRBJ1-2; a possible D gene is TRBD1 (5 bases). CDR1 is LNHNV and CDR2 is YYDKDF in the germline V gene (reference sequence). CDR3 size: 16 residues. The V gene lost 0 bases and the J gene lost 6 bases, with 17 bases spanning the gap. The CDR3 protein is CATSRDLTGRANGYTF. CDR3 DNA sequence: TGTGCCACCAGCAGAGATCTTACAGGCCGGGCTAATGGCTACACCTTC.

The chain has TRBV4-2 and TRBJ2-3; TRBD2 aligns across 8 bases. V gave up 0 bases and J gave up 5 bases; unmatched junction bases: 4. The CDR3 sequence is 15 residues long. Germline assignment: CDR1 LGHNA and CDR2 YNFKEQ. For the CDR3, the DNA is TGTGCCAGCAGCCAAGATGGGACTAGTGGAGATACGCAGTATTTT. Translated, it gives CASSQDGTSGDTQYF.

The rearrangement joins TRBV7-6 to TRBJ2-1; 9 positions agree with TRBD2. The CDR3 consists of 15 residues. Germline CDR1 reads SGHVS; CDR2 reads FNYEAQ. V trimming: 0 bases; J trimming: 6 bases; junction bases outside the gene matches: 3. In nucleotides, the CDR3 is TGTGCCAGCAGCTTAGCTAGCGGGAGTGGCAATGAGCAGTTCTTC. It encodes CASSLASGSGNEQFF.

V usage is TRBV6-1 and J usage is TRBJ2-7; D is possibly TRBD1 (5 bases). Per germline, CDR1 MNHNS and CDR2 SASEGT. Trimming took 5 bases from V and 3 from J, leaving 11 bases between them. The CDR3 has 13 residues. CDR3 in amino acids: CASSRTQHYEQYF. The CDR3 coding sequence is TGTGCCAGCAGTAGGACACAGCACTACGAGCAGTACTTC.

The chain combines TRBV5-1 with TRBJ2-1; 8 bases fit TRBD2. Germline V gene lookup returns CDR1 SGHRS and CDR2 YFSETQ. This CDR3 has 13 amino acids. Trimming cost V 4 bases and J 3 bases; bases outside gene matches: 0. The CDR3 DNA is TGCGCCAGCAGCCGGGGGGGCTACAATGAGCAGTTCTTC. This translates into CASSRGGYNEQFF.